This T cell receptor beta chain came from a study of T cell responses to AZD1222 COVID-19 vaccine. Study-wide background: Second-dose recipients at about 4 or about 12 weeks were treated as one pooled group.

V was cut by 4 bases and J by 7 bases, with 8 bases left in between. CDR3 size: 13 residues. Germline loops: CDR1 SEHNR, CDR2 FQNEAQ (reference sequence). Generated by immunoSEQ multiplex PCR, the TCRdb table keeps only in-frame clones and is missing some. The sample includes over 150,000 clones, about nine tenths seen only once; the top ten take roughly 5%. Points on this clone: The antigen is unknown.

Notes on the study in general: Vaccination with two AZD1222 doses was followed by a rise in Spike-specific TCR breadth and depth.

The sequencing here drew on peripheral blood, taken on day 0 of AZD1222 vaccination. V usage is TRBV7-9 and J usage is TRBJ1-6, with unresolved D. This TCR derives from an adult in good health. Here the CDR3 DNA reads TGTGCCAGCAGCTCAGGACGGAATTCACCCCTCCACTTT. Translation gives CASSSGRNSPLHF.